The entry that follows covers one T cell receptor (beta chain) sequence. This sample was taken from a study of blood T cell repertoires in COVID-19. Study as a whole: Samples came from the United States, Italy and Spain, spanning acute and convalescent COVID-19. PBMCs, B-cell-depleted T cells, or T cells were the source of the cDNA or gDNA that made up the material.

Trimming removed 0 bases at V and 10 bases at J, with 12 bases between. Germline CDR1 is PRHDT and CDR2 is FYEKMQ (reference sequence). The CDR3 loop spans 14 amino acids. Authors' processing steps: Reference gene primer amplification gave nucleated cell count estimates. Profiling relied on immunoSEQ multiplex PCR, and the TCRdb table lists in-frame clones only, not all of them. V and J calls and clone size are given by that table; D and trimming were obtained from the DNA. The sample includes about 320,000 clones, 85% to 90% of them seen just once. The sequenced sample was PBMCs or T cells enriched from blood (not recorded which). This TCR was recovered from a woman younger than 30 who had recovered from COVID-19. The V call is TRBV13, the J call TRBJ1-4; D is uncertain. CDR3: CASSLGQIYGKLFF. The CDR3 nucleotides read TGTGCCAGCAGCTTAGGACAGATCTACGGAAAACTGTTTTTT.